Following are 23 T cell receptor beta chains from one sample sequenced in a study of cytomegalovirus exposure and HLA in healthy donors. The PCR made use of 60 Vbeta and 13 Jbeta primers. Measured with immunoSEQ multiplex PCR; TCRdb has only the in-frame clones, and not every one. The table has 150,000 or so clones, roughly 82% seen once. Sequencing was done on a sample of PBMCs. The receptors were gathered from a man aged 25 to 40 in good health and CMV-seropositive.

The chain carries TRBV27 and TRBJ1-2; D not resolved. The length of the CDR3 is 18 residues. Germline CDR1 MNHEY, CDR2 SMNVEV (reference sequence). Trimming took 1 base from V and 5 from J, leaving 23 bases between them. The CDR3 loop reads CASSLYGPDTLSSYGYTF. In DNA form, the CDR3 reads TGTGCCAGCAGTTTATATGGCCCTGATACCCTCTCTTCGTATGGCTACACCTTC.

This clone has a handful of counts. The chain uses TRBV4-1 and TRBJ2-1; 9 bases map to TRBD1. The CDR3 sequence is 17 residues long. The V and J ends lost 0 bases and 4 bases, in that order; junction bases with no gene match: 7. Germline V gene data show CDR1 as MGHRA and CDR2 as YSYEKL. DNA of the CDR3: TGCGCCAGCAGCCAAGATAAGGACAGGGGAAAATACAATGAGCAGTTCTTC. Translating it yields CASSQDKDRGKYNEQFF.

The chain links TRBV30 to TRBJ2-2; 10 bases agree with TRBD1. J lost 7 bases, V lost 6 bases, and 5 bases had no gene match. The CDR3 totals 13 residues. Germline V gene sequence: CDR1 GTSNPN, CDR2 SVGIG (reference sequence). DNA for the CDR3: TGTGCCTGCGGACAGGGGGATCACGGGGAGCTGTTTTTT. This translates into CACGQGDHGELFF.

As regards this clone: Different DNA sequences within this sample yield the same CDR3. The chain links TRBV5-4 to TRBJ2-7; 7 nucleotides match TRBD1. CDR3 length: 13 amino acids. Per germline, CDR1 SGHNT and CDR2 YYREEE (reference sequence). The J segment lost 3 bases and the V segment lost 3 bases, leaving 3 bases of the junction unmatched. CDR3 region: CASSYRDSYEQYF. The CDR3 DNA reads as TGTGCCAGCAGCTACCGGGACAGCTACGAGCAGTACTTC.

The rearrangement links TRBV28 to TRBJ2-5, with D tentatively TRBD1 (6 bases). The germline V gene encodes CDR1 MDHEN and CDR2 SYDVKM. Trimming took 5 bases from V and 2 from J, leaving 15 bases between them. The CDR3 length is 15 residues. CDR3 loop: CASSLPGAPQETQYF. DNA of the CDR3: TGTGCCAGCAGTCTCCCAGGGGCCCCTCAAGAGACCCAGTACTTC.

The chain recombines TRBV28 with TRBJ1-4; 7 nucleotides line up with TRBD1. The V gene end was trimmed by 3 bases and the J gene end by 5 bases; junction bases not matched to a gene: 6. The germline V gene has CDR1 MDHEN and CDR2 SYDVKM. CDR3 length equals 15 residues. The chain's CDR3 is CASSFETGTNEKLFF. The CDR3 nucleotides read TGTGCCAGCAGTTTCGAGACAGGGACGAATGAAAAACTGTTTTTT.

This clone was counted only a few times. The J gene is TRBJ2-7, the V gene TRBV5-4; 11 bases map to TRBD2. The germline CDR1 and CDR2 sequences are SGHNT and YYREEE (reference sequence). This CDR3 contains 15 residues. With V trimmed by 0 bases and J by 6 bases, 5 bases remained unmatched. The CDR3 region has the DNA TGTGCCAGCAGCTTGGCGACTAGCGGGATAACCGAGCAGTACTTC. Residues: CASSLATSGITEQYF.

V gene TRBV11-3 combines with J gene TRBJ2-5, with D unresolved. The CDR3 length is 15 residues. Germline loops: CDR1 SGHNT, CDR2 YENEEA. Trimming pared 1 base from V and 2 bases from J, leaving 11 bases between. The CDR3 loop is CASSLGSRSQETQYF. In nucleotides, the CDR3 is TGTGCCAGCAGCTTAGGATCCAGGTCGCAAGAGACCCAGTACTTC.

The genes are TRBV2 and TRBJ1-1; TRBD1 might be the D (5 bases). Trimming removed 0 bases at V and 4 bases at J, with 9 bases between. This CDR3 is built from 14 residues. In germline, CDR1 is SNHLY, CDR2 FYNNEI. The CDR3 DNA reads TGTGCCAGCAGTGAAGCGCGGAGGGGCACTGAAGCTTTCTTT. This codes for CASSEARRGTEAFF.

The chain employs TRBV6-5 and TRBJ2-7; 10 bases map to TRBD1. V lost 2 bases and J lost 3; bases outside the gene matches: 1. The CDR3 extends over 14 amino acids. The germline CDR1 and CDR2 sequences are MNHEY and SVGAGI. CDR3 amino acids: CASSYRDRGYEQYF. Here the CDR3 DNA reads TGTGCCAGCAGTTACAGGGACAGGGGCTACGAGCAGTACTTC.

The chain uses TRBV19 and TRBJ1-5; D unresolved. V dropped 3 bases and J dropped 2 bases, with 17 bases sitting between them. The CDR3 runs to 17 residues. Germline V gene lookup returns CDR1 LNHDA and CDR2 SQIVND (reference sequence). This CDR3 is CASSICTGPGCNQPQHF. The DNA of the CDR3 is TGTGCCAGTAGTATCTGTACGGGTCCCGGGTGCAATCAGCCCCAGCATTTT.

This chain uses TRBV9 with TRBJ1-3; 9 bases agree with TRBD1. V was clipped by 6 bases and J by 9 bases; unmatched bases: 13. The CDR3 covers 15 residues. CDR1 is SGDLS and CDR2 is YYNGEE in the germline V gene. CDR3 coding DNA: TGTGCCAGCACCGCCGCAGAGACAGGGGGGGCCACCATATATTTT. Protein product: CASTAAETGGATIYF.

This chain links TRBV2 with TRBJ2-1, with 9 bases identical to TRBD2. The CDR3 length is 23 residues. From germline, CDR1 is SNHLY and CDR2 FYNNEI. With 0 bases clipped from V and 0 bases from J, the junction kept 21 bases outside the gene matches. CDR3 amino acids: CASSEALLLPPSGKENSYNEQFF. CDR3 bases: TGTGCCAGCAGTGAAGCGCTTCTGCTGCCGCCTAGCGGGAAAGAGAACTCCTACAATGAGCAGTTCTTC.

V and J are TRBV27 and TRBJ2-2; 8 positions agree with TRBD1. Germline V gives CDR1 MNHEY, CDR2 SMNVEV (reference sequence). The trim removed 2 bases at V and 1 base at J, leaving 0 bases unmatched. CDR3 length: 15 residues. As DNA, the CDR3 is TGTGCCAGCAGTTTAGACAGGGGGAACACCGGGGAGCTGTTTTTT. It specifies CASSLDRGNTGELFF.

Turning to this clone: One junction end disagrees with the germline gene, perhaps due to a read error. This CDR3 is also generated by other DNA sequences in the sample. This rearrangement joins TRBV19 to TRBJ1-1; 7 bases align to TRBD1. From germline, CDR1 is LNHDA and CDR2 SQIVND (reference sequence). The CDR3 spans 16 residues. The CDR3 loop is CASSIPLRQGRTEAFF. The CDR3 DNA reads TGCGCCAGTAGTATTCCCCTTAGACAGGGAAGGACTGAAGCTTTCTTT.

The chain recombines TRBV5-4 with TRBJ2-3; TRBD2 matches at 10 bases. This CDR3 region has 15 residues. The ends lost 3 bases at V and 3 bases at J; junction bases unmatched: 4. CDR1 is SGHNT and CDR2 is YYREEE in the germline V gene (reference sequence). The CDR3 coding sequence is TGTGCCAGCAGCTCCGATAGCGGGAGGACAGATACGCAGTATTTT. It translates to CASSSDSGRTDTQYF.

V gene TRBV10-3 combines with J gene TRBJ2-7; 10 bases align to TRBD2. The germline V gene encodes CDR1 ENHRY and CDR2 SYGVKD. The J segment lost 6 bases and the V segment lost 0 bases, leaving 8 bases of the junction unmatched. This CDR3 has 16 amino acids. The CDR3 DNA follows: TGTGCCATCAGTGAGTCTGGGCTAGCGGGAGCGCGCGAGCAGTACTTC. Translation gives CAISESGLAGAREQYF.

This clone was counted a few times. The rearrangement links TRBV7-8 to TRBJ2-5; D might be TRBD2 (5 bases). V lost 5 bases and J lost 11, with 15 bases in between. The CDR3 has 12 residues. Germline V CDR1 and CDR2: SGHVS, FQNEAQ. CDR3 sequence reads: CASSPGGSPQYF. CDR3 sequence (DNA): TGTGCCAGCAGCCCAGGTGGGAGCCCACAGTACTTC.

The sample holds a few counts of this clone. The chain has TRBV6-1 and TRBJ2-7; 9 nucleotides align to TRBD2. Germline assignment: CDR1 MNHNS and CDR2 SASEGT. V shed 0 bases, J shed 3 bases, and the junction held 12 bases outside the gene matches. The CDR3 is 18 amino acids. The CDR3 DNA sequence: TGTGCCAGCAGTGAAGCGGGTAGCGGGAGACCGATCTTCTACGAGCAGTACTTC. Its translation: CASSEAGSGRPIFYEQYF.

This chain uses TRBV28 with TRBJ2-1, with 8 bases aligning to TRBD1. Germline V CDR1 and CDR2: MDHEN, SYDVKM. The CDR3 runs to 15 residues. V lost 6 bases to trimming and J lost 5 bases; unmatched junction nucleotides: 9. The CDR3 loop reads CASSLQGARDNEQFF. As DNA, the CDR3 is TGTGCCAGCAGCCTCCAGGGGGCAAGGGACAATGAGCAGTTCTTC.

The V gene is TRBV7-6, the J gene TRBJ2-7, with unresolved D. Germline CDR1 SGHVS, CDR2 FNYEAQ. The CDR3 length is 17 residues. Between the trimmed V and J ends, which lost 0 bases and 3 bases, there was a span of 18 bases. CDR3 sequence: CASSLASRDSKNYEQYF. CDR3 bases: TGTGCCAGCAGCTTAGCGTCCAGAGACTCAAAGAACTACGAGCAGTACTTC.

This chain links TRBV5-1 with TRBJ1-1; the D gene is possibly TRBD1 (6 bases). V was clipped by 1 base and J by 8 bases, with 12 bases between them. This CDR3 is built from 13 residues. From germline, CDR1 is SGHRS and CDR2 YFSETQ. CDR3 in amino acids: CASSLWVTGEAFF. Here the CDR3 DNA reads TGCGCCAGCAGCTTGTGGGTTACAGGGGAAGCTTTCTTT.

The sample holds one count of this clone. The rearrangement joins TRBV6-1 to TRBJ1-5, with no clear D. Looked up from germline, CDR1 is MNHNS and CDR2 is SASEGT. With 7 bases removed from V and 1 base from J, the gap between germline ends came to 14 bases. This CDR3 is 15 amino acids long. CDR3 sequence reads: CASTVGGASNQPQHF. The DNA for the CDR3 is TGTGCCAGCACCGTAGGAGGTGCAAGCAATCAGCCCCAGCATTTT.